The table lists the clone carrying this T cell receptor beta chain with a few counts. Its antigen is undetermined. This specimen comes from a study of T cells in Graves' hyperthyroidism and ophthalmopathy. Looking at the study overall: Sampling of peripheral blood happened at initial diagnosis, prior to any treatment.

The TCR beta CDR3 regions underwent amplification using RNA transcripts as the source. Primed by the HTBI set, a first-round RT-PCR was run on the TCR CDR3. TCRdb passed the multiplex PCR reads through MiXCR, listing each CDR3 protein once. The sample carries more than 300,000 distinct CDR3 sequences, about 14% recorded once. Trimming removed 4 bases at V and 0 bases at J, with 11 bases between. Germline V gene data show CDR1 as SQVTM and CDR2 as ANQGSEA. CDR3 size: 14 residues. Whole-study results and caveats: By a 13 V-J model, ophthalmopathy was set apart from stable hyperthyroidism. For ophthalmopathy, model prediction preceded onset by a median roughly 5.9 months.

Among ophthalmopathy patients, the Clinical Activity Score reached at least 3, the NOSPECS grade reached at least 4, and duration remained under 3 months. The receptor comes from a woman in her 30s with Graves' ophthalmopathy. Sequenced input: blood. This chain uses TRBV29-1 with TRBJ2-3; D remains ambiguous. CDR3: CSVGGFTSTDTQYF. The CDR3 nucleotides read TGCAGCGTTGGCGGATTCACTAGCACAGATACGCAGTATTTT.